This T cell receptor (beta chain) originates from a study of cytomegalovirus exposure and HLA in healthy donors (dated by TCRdb to the late 2010s). The study in broad terms: An earlier analysis of around 600 of the donors reported 250 to 350 Gb of sequence data and some 120 million unique TCR beta sequences from about 200 million T cells. Approximately 300 gigabases of sequencing data and 75 million to 85 million unique TCR sequences made up an early release that covered 500 to 700 HLA-typed donors. The genetic ancestry cluster associated with self-reported Caucasian donors included over 80% of the roughly 400 genotyped donors. The aim of the study was to test whether cataloging public T cell receptors could identify signatures of past pathogen exposure. Using immunosequencing, the study profiled T cell repertoires from 666 subjects and related those repertoires to cytomegalovirus serostatus. Besides the first cohort of about 730 subjects, a separate validation cohort made up of 120 different subjects was used. High-throughput TCR immunosequencing, statistical association of individual TCRs with disease status, and machine learning were combined to predict cytomegalovirus infection status. A later analysis re-examined previously published TCR beta repertoires from just over 650 donors and added high-resolution HLA genotyping to investigate patterns of TCR occurrence. In the later analysis, no new phenotypic data were used to find candidate immune exposures; instead, reliance was placed on TCR beta sequences and their occurrence across donors. To decide whether each TCR beta V gene segment behaved as functional or pseudogenic, an earlier analysis of over 500 of the donors relied on high-throughput TCR beta sequencing. Donor age, sex, ethnicity and CMV serostatus were compiled alongside the repertoire data. Genome-wide SNP genotypes for about 60% of the roughly 700 donors were used in a later genetic analysis, which treated that subset as a discovery cohort. All discovery cohort repertoires had been generated using a single sequencing platform. HLA typing covered class I and class II loci at four-digit resolution. The number of donors typed differed by locus, with 629-630 for A, B, C, DRB1 and DQB1, roughly 520 for DQA1, over 600 for DPA1, and around 460 for DPB1. A few DR-DQ haplotypes were handled as single units for association and clustering because linkage in the cohort was strong. Among roughly 370 genotyped donors of the cohort, an average of approximately 240,000 unique TCR beta nucleotide sequences were sequenced per donor, around 20% of them non-productive. Study-wide findings and limitations: A later analysis found that most CMV-associated TCR beta chains appeared HLA-restricted, with HLA associations seemingly driven largely by CMV exposure. When HLA alleles, especially DR and DQ, strongly co-occurred, attributing TCR associations to individual alleles was difficult. Cytomegalovirus status was reported to be diagnosed by the classifier with high specificity and sensitivity in both the original and validation cohorts. Correlated functional status among segregating V segments might reflect linkage disequilibrium, but an unknown experimental factor could not be ruled out. A later analysis associated about 16,000 TCR beta sequences with specific HLA alleles at a false discovery rate of 0.05. Broadly in line with IMGT annotations, most TCR beta V segments showed up in productive rearrangements about 87% or about 30% of the time in an earlier analysis of approximately 640 of the donors. Because HLA typing was unavailable for some donors at each locus, only the typed subset was used in association tests. A few of the identified cytomegalovirus-associated TCR beta chains were confirmed in vitro to be specific for cytomegalovirus antigens. The study listed 164 TCR beta chains as associated with cytomegalovirus. In a later analysis, TCR association rates were found to vary across HLA loci, with the most associated TCRs seen for DRB1 alleles and the fewest for HLA-C alleles. A cluster of highly shared sequence variants was judged likely to represent a technical artifact of the sequencing pipeline. The 87-base-pair reads could not distinguish some IMGT-functional V segments, including TRBV6-2 and TRBV6-3, so those segments were excluded. While some public TCRs were present in many individuals, most TCR sequences turned up only very rarely across donors. V-gene and J-gene trimming of TCR beta chains was associated with a missense DCLRE1C variant in a later genetic analysis, and the association was replicated in an independent cohort. Approximately 16 rarely observed V segments, including chromosome 9 orphons, were excluded from the earlier analysis of several hundred of the donors because counts were too low. It was suggested by the authors that the approach could potentially be generalized to other disease states and immunological phenotypes. Several of the top co-occurrence clusters appeared to be linked to parvovirus B19, influenza, CMV and Epstein-Barr virus, according to a later analysis. CMV serostatus was the only immune exposure information available for the cohort. In a later analysis, HLA-associated TCR beta chains were found to be more clonally expanded and to have lower generation probabilities than equally common non-associated chains. The cohort was sequenced for TCR beta chains only, and without alpha or paired-chain data the features that could be detected were limited. A further reported finding was that TCR beta sequences accurately predicted the HLA-A and HLA-B alleles for most subjects in the first cohort. According to a later genetic analysis, donors in an Asian-associated ancestry cluster had fewer N-insertions in productive TCRs than the approximately 700-donor mean. Sequencing depth was assumed to be roughly uniform across donors in the presence/absence analyses, though that assumption may not hold.

The cohort consisted of approximately 670 healthy bone marrow donors. At the time of sampling, every cohort member was nominally healthy, though immune exposures that went unrecorded were likely present. The donor tested CMV seronegative and was one of the 352 seronegative cohort members. A peripheral blood sample was collected from each donor, and TCR beta sequencing was performed on peripheral blood mononuclear cells. The Qiagen DNeasy Blood Extraction Kit was used to extract genomic DNA from the blood cell samples. The library was built by means of the immunoSEQ multiplex PCR assay. For the multiplex PCR, a mixture combining 60 forward primers for TCR Vbeta segments and 13 reverse primers for TCR Jbeta segments was used. Amplification of the CDR3 region of rearranged TCR beta genes was performed with a multiplex PCR assay on genomic DNA. The amplified TCR beta libraries were sequenced on the Illumina HiSeq System as 87-base-pair reads. In the authors' own workflow: A later analysis tallied around 87 million unique TCR beta chains across the 660 or so repertoires, and roughly 11 million of those chains were shared by two or more donors. Raw reads were error-corrected and collapsed into unique sequences with a nearest-neighbor algorithm that merged closely related sequences to remove PCR and sequencing errors. To assign V, D and J gene segments, CDR3 sequences were aligned to IMGT reference sequences. For a sequence to be retained, a match of at least six nucleotides was required to both a V gene segment and a J gene segment. A rearrangement was called productive if the CDR3 had no stop codons and remained in frame with V and J, and every other rearrangement was called non-productive. CDR3 was defined by IMGT convention, running from the second conserved V-encoded cysteine to the conserved J-encoded phenylalanine. The earlier analysis of about 610 of the donors excluded any sequence lacking an unambiguous match to a single V gene segment. In an earlier analysis of approximately 590 of the donors, V segments were called functional above 56.7% productive rearrangements and were called segregating when the between-donor standard deviation exceeded 5%. A statistical classification framework was built to diagnose cytomegalovirus status from the catalog of TCR beta chain sequences. A later analysis assigned V and J genes by comparing TCR nucleotide sequences with IMGT/GENE-DB human TR gene sequences. In a later analysis, CDR3 sequences and most-parsimonious VDJ recombination scenarios were assigned using the TCRdist pipeline. In a later analysis, every TCR beta chain was defined by the combination of its CDR3 amino acid sequence and its V-gene family, and reads without a unique V-gene family were dropped. As a way to deal with suspected cross-contamination and a sequencing artifact, a later analysis dropped over 550 nucleotide sequences that were highly shared and had low generation probability. In a later analysis, a clonal expansion index was calculated for each public chain from normalized within-repertoire ranks of inferred template counts. In a later analysis, generation probabilities were computed using a VDJ recombination model fitted to out-of-frame rearrangements, and the results were checked against IGoR. In a later analysis, TCR-TCR, TCR-HLA and TCR-CMV co-occurrence was scored with hypergeometric tests, and a repertoire-size bias correction was applied to TCR pairs. To estimate false discovery rates, a later analysis permuted the HLA or CMV assignments 20 times. In a later analysis, co-occurring TCRs were grouped with DBSCAN, and TCRdist sequence similarity was added when clustering was performed within HLA-allele-positive subsets. Repertoires with fewer than 30,000 or more than 120,000 public chains were left out of co-occurrence clustering, as were a handful of repertoires with anomalous nucleotide sharing. TCRdb's version of the immuneACCESS table is confined to in-frame rearrangements and falls short of the full clone set. An unresolved V gene accounts for under half of the shortfall where checked; the remainder is of unknown origin. That table supplies the V and J calls and clone size; D and trimming were determined from the DNA. In all, the sample holds about 150,000 clones, and more than 70% of those were seen once. The top ten constitute over 2% of the sample.

Details on this clone: Its cognate antigen has yet to be identified. No base qualities exist here, and no much larger clone lies one base off it.

The junction shows trimming of 1 base on V and 4 bases on J, plus 17 bases between the germline ends. Including cysteine and phenylalanine, the CDR3 has 16 amino acids. Only CDR3 DNA remains: 48 bases, in frame from the first base. In the germline V gene, CDR1 corresponds to MGHRA and CDR2 to YSYEKL. The chain couples TRBV4-1 to TRBJ2-7; TRBD2 might be the D gene, on 5 matching bases. Sequencing was carried out using PBMCs. The receptor's source is a man aged 25-45 years in good health and CMV-seronegative. The CDR3 has the sequence CASSQAALSGLYEQYF. The nucleotide sequence is given as TGCGCCAGCAGCCAAGCCGCCCTGTCGGGGTTGTACGAGCAGTACTTC.